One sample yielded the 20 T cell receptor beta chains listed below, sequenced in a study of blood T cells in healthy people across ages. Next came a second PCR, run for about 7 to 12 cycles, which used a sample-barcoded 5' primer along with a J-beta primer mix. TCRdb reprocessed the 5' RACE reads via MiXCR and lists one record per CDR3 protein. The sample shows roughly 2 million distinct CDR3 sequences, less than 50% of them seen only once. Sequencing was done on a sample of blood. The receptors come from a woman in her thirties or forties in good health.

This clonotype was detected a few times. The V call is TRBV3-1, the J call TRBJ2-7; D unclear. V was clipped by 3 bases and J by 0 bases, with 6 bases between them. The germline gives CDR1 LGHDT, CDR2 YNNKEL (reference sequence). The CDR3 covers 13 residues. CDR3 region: CASSHSVSYEQYF. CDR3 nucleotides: TGTGCCAGCAGCCATTCCGTCTCCTACGAGCAGTACTTC.

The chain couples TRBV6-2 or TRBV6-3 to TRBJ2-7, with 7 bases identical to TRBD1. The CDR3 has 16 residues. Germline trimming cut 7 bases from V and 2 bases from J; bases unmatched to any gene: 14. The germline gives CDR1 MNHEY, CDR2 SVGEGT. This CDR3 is CASNRIRQGRTYEQYF. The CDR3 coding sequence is TGTGCCAGCAACCGAATCAGACAGGGACGGACCTACGAGCAGTACTTC.

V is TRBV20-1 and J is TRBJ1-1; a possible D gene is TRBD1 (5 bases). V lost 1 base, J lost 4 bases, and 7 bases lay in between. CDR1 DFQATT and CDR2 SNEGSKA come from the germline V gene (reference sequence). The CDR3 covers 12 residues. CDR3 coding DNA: TGCAGTGCTAGAGGGGGGGTCACTGAAGCTTTCTTT. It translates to CSARGGVTEAFF.

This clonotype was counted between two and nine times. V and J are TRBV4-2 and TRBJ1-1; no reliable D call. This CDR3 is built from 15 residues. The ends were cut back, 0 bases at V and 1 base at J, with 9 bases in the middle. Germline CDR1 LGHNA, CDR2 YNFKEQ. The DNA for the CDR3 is TGTGCCAGCAGCCAAGAAAATCGGCCGAACACTGAAGCTTTCTTT. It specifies CASSQENRPNTEAFF.

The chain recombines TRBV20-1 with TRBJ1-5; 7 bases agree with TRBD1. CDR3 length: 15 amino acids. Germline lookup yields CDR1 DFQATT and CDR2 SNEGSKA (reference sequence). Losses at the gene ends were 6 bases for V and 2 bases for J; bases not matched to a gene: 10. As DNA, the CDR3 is TGCAGTGCCCCAAGGACAGGCCGGGGCAATCAGCCCCAGCATTTT. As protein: CSAPRTGRGNQPQHF.

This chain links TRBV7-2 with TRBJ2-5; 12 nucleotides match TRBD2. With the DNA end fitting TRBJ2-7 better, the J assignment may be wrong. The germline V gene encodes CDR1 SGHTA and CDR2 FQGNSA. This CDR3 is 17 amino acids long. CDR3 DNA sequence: TGTGCCAGCAGCCCGTCACCGACTAGCGGGGGAATATACGAGCAGTACTTC. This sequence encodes CASSPSPTSGGIYEQYF.

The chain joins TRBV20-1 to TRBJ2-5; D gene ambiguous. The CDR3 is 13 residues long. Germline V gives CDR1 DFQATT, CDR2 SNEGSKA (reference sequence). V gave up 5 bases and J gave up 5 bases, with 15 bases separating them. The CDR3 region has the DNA TGCAGTGCTGGGGAACGAGCCCGGGAGACCCAGTACTTC. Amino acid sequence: CSAGERARETQYF.

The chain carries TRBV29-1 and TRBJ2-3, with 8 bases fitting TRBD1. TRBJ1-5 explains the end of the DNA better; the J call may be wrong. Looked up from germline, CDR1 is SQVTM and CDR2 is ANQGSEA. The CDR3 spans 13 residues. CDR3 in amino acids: CSVEDRAGDTQHF. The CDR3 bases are TGCAGCGTCGAGGACAGGGCGGGCGATACGCAGCATTTT.

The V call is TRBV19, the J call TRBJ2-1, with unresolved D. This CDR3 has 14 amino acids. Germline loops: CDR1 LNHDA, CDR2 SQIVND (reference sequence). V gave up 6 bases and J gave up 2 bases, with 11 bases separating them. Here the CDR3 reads CASSGPQAYNEQFF. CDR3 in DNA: TGTGCCAGTAGCGGACCCCAGGCCTACAATGAGCAGTTCTTC.

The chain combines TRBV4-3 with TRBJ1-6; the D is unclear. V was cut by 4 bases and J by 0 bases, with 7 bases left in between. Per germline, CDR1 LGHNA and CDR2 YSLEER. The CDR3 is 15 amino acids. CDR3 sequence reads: CASSPDSSYNSPLHF. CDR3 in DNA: TGCGCCAGCAGCCCCGATAGCTCCTATAATTCACCCCTCCACTTT.

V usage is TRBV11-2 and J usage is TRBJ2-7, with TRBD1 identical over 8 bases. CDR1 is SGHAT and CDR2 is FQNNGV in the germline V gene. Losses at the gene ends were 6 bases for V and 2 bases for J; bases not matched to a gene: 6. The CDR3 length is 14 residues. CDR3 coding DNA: TGTGCCAGCAGTGGGACAGGCGCTACCTACGAGCAGTACTTC. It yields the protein CASSGTGATYEQYF.

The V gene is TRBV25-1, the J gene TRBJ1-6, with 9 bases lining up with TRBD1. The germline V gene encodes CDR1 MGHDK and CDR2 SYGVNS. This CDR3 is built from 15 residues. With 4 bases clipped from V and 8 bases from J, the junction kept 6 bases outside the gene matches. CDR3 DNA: TGTGCCAGCAGTGTTCGGGACAGGGAGTATTCACCCCTCCACTTT. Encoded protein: CASSVRDREYSPLHF.

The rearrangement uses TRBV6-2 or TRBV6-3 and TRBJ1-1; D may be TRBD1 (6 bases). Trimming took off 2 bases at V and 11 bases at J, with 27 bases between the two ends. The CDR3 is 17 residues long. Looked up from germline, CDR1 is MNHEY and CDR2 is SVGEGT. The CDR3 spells CASSYGVRGRLSAVAFF. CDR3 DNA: TGTGCCAGCAGTTACGGCGTCCGGGGGCGATTATCCGCTGTGGCTTTCTTT.

The CDR3 DNA reads TGTGCCAGCAGCCCGGGACGGGGGGAAGAAAAACTGTTTTTT. Its translation is CASSPGRGEEKLFF. J is TRBJ1-4 and V is TRBV12-3 or TRBV12-4; perhaps TRBD1 as D (5 bases). V lost 6 bases, J lost 8 bases, and 16 bases lay in between. The CDR3 extends over 14 amino acids.

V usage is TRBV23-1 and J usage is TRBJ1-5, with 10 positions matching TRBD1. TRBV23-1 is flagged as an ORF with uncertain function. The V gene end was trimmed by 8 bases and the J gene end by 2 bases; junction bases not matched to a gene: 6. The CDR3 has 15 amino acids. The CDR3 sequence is CASGPGQGCNQPQHF. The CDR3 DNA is TGCGCCAGCGGACCGGGACAGGGGTGCAATCAGCCCCAGCATTTT.

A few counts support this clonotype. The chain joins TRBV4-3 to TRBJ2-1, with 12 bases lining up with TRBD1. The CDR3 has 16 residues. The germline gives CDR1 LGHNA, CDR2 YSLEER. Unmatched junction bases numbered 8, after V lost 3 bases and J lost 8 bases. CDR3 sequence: CASSHDPGQGAHEQFF. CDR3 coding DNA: TGCGCCAGCAGCCACGATCCGGGACAGGGGGCCCATGAGCAGTTCTTC.

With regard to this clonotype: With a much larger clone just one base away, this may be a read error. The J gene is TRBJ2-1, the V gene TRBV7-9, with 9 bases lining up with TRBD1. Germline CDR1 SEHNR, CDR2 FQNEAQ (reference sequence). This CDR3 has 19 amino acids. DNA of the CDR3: TGTACCAGCAGCTTAGTTTTAAGGGGACAGGGCTTATCCTACAATGAGCAGTTCTTC. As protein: CTSSLVLRGQGLSYNEQFF.

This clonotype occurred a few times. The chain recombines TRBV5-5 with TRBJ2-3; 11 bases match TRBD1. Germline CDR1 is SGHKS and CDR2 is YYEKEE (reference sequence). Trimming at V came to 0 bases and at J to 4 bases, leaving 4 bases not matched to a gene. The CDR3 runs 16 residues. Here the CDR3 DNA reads TGTGCCAGCAGCTTGGTTAGGACAGGGGGCGCAGATACGCAGTATTTT. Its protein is CASSLVRTGGADTQYF.

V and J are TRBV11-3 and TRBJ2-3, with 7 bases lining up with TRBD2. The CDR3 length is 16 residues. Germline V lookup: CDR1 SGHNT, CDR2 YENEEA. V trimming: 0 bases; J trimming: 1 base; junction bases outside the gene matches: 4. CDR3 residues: CASSLDLAEGTDTQYF. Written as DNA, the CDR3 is TGTGCCAGCAGCTTAGATCTAGCGGAAGGCACAGATACGCAGTATTTT.

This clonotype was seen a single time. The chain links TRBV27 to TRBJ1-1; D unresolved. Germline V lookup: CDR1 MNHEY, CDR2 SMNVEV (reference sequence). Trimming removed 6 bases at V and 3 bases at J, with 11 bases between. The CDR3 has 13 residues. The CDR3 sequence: CASRPDWHTEAFF. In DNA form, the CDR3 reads TGTGCCAGCAGACCAGATTGGCACACTGAAGCTTTCTTT.